Presented here are 25 T cell receptor beta chains from one specimen sequenced in a study of regulatory T cells in long-lasting Graves disease. Arm-PCR with iRepertoire HTBI primers amplified the CDR3 regions for these TCR beta libraries. TCRdb reprocessed the multiplex PCR reads via MiXCR and lists one record per CDR3 protein. The profile shows 500,000 to 800,000 distinct CDR3 sequences, approximately 29% of them singletons. Regarding time point: persistent/refractory GD, antithyroid drugs over 5 years with positive TRAb. There was RNA extracted from PBMCs, and the TCR library was made from it. The sequencing here drew on peripheral blood mononuclear cells (PBMCs), taken when the disease was refractory, from a patient treated with antithyroid drugs. Source of these receptors: a female donor with Graves disease.

The chain employs TRBV5-1 and TRBJ1-2; 8 bases map to TRBD1. Germline V gives CDR1 SGHRS, CDR2 YFSETQ. Trimming removed 8 bases from V and 7 bases from J; junction bases left unmatched: 10. CDR3 length equals 13 residues. DNA for the CDR3: TGCGCCAGAGGATACAGGGGGGCGCTTGGCTACACCTTC. Translated, it gives CARGYRGALGYTF. Variable domain in full (rest from reference TRBV5-1 and TRBJ1-2): KAGVTQTPRYLIKTRGQQVTLSCSPISGHRSVSWYQQTPGQGLQFLFEYFSETQRNKGNFPGRFSGRQFSNSRSEMNVSTLELGDSALYLCARGYRGALGYTFGSGTRLTVV.

This chain joins TRBV19 and TRBJ1-6; TRBD1 aligns across 9 bases. The ends lost 6 bases at V and 6 bases at J; junction bases unmatched: 3. Germline lookup yields CDR1 LNHDA and CDR2 SQIVND (reference sequence). The CDR3 is 14 amino acids. The CDR3 nucleotides are TGTGCCAGTAGAACAGGGGGCGGTAATTCACCCCTCCACTTT. It specifies CASRTGGGNSPLHF. The variable domain in full, completed from reference TRBV19 and TRBJ1-6, reads DGGITQSPKYLFRKEGQNVTLSCEQNLNHDAMYWYRQDPGQGLRLIYYSQIVNDFQKGDIAEGYSVSREKKESFPLTVTSAQKNPTAFYLCASRTGGGNSPLHFGNGTRLTVT.

The CDR3 protein is CASSLAQGSGELFF. The DNA for the CDR3 is TGTGCCAGCAGCTTAGCGCAGGGTTCCGGGGAGCTGTTTTTT. This rearrangement joins TRBV11-2 to TRBJ2-2, with a tentative D call TRBD1 (5 bases). This CDR3 region has 14 residues. V lost 1 base to trimming and J lost 6 bases, with 9 bases between them. CDR1 and CDR2 (germline): SGHAT, FQNNGV. Full variable domain (remainder filled in from reference TRBV11-2 and TRBJ2-2): EAGVAQSPRYKIIEKRQSVAFWCNPISGHATLYWYQQILGQGPKLLIQFQNNGVVDDSQLPKDRFSAERLKGVDSTLKIQPAKLEDSAVYLCASSLAQGSGELFFGEGSRLTVL.

This chain uses TRBV6-1 with TRBJ2-7; D is perhaps TRBD1 or TRBD2 (6 bases each). Between the trimmed V and J ends, which lost 5 bases and 0 bases, there was a span of 20 bases. Per the germline V gene, CDR1 is MNHNS and CDR2 is SASEGT. This CDR3 comprises 17 residues. The CDR3 sequence: CASSRRGGAGDSYEQYF. CDR3 sequence (DNA): TGTGCCAGCAGTCGCCGGGGCGGGGCAGGGGACTCCTACGAGCAGTACTTC.

As regards this clonotype: A read error is possible here, since a much larger clone lies one base away. J is TRBJ2-5 and V is TRBV12-3 or TRBV12-4; 8 positions agree with TRBD2. This CDR3 region has 15 residues. CDR3 nucleotides: TGTGCCAGCAGAAGGAGCGGGAGTGGAGTAGAGACCCGGTACTTC. It is translated as CASRRSGSGVETRYF.

This clonotype was seen a handful of times. The CDR3: CASSTPSIGMYNEQFF. The CDR3 DNA sequence: TGCGCCAGCAGCACACCCTCTATCGGGATGTACAATGAGCAGTTCTTC. The chain combines TRBV5-1 with TRBJ2-1, with a possible D match to TRBD2 (5 bases). Germline values: CDR1 SGHRS, CDR2 YFSETQ. V was trimmed by 4 bases and J by 4 bases, leaving 18 bases between them. This CDR3 spans 16 amino acids.

The chain is built from TRBV28 and TRBJ1-3; tentatively, D is TRBD1 (5 bases). CDR1 is MDHEN, CDR2 SYDVKM, per germline. The CDR3 length is 17 residues. V shed 5 bases and J shed 1 base, with 18 bases lying between them. The CDR3 spells CASSHYGAGGSGNTIYF. The CDR3 DNA is TGTGCCAGCAGTCATTACGGTGCGGGGGGGTCTGGAAACACCATATATTTT.

This clonotype has just a few counts. The chain recombines TRBV6-1 with TRBJ2-7; possibly TRBD1 or TRBD2 for D (5 bases each). CDR1 is MNHNS, CDR2 SASEGT, per germline. This CDR3 region has 15 residues. Deletions cut 0 bases from V and 12 bases from J, with 21 bases between. In nucleotides, the CDR3 is TGTGCCAGCAGTGAAGCGCTTGGTGGGGGAACCTGGGTGTACTTC. Translating it yields CASSEALGGGTWVYF.

Of note for this clonotype: The likely explanation is a read error, given a far larger clone one base away. The chain carries TRBV12-5 and TRBJ2-7, with D possibly matching TRBD1 (6 bases). The tail of the sequence fits TRBJ2-5 better, so the J call may be wrong. Per the germline V gene, CDR1 is LGHNT and CDR2 is FRNRAP. CDR3 length equals 16 residues. This chain's CDR3 is CASGLPSPGVQGTQYF. CDR3 DNA sequence: TGTGCTAGTGGTTTGCCTTCCCCAGGGGTCCAAGGGACCCAGTACTTC.

This clonotype was counted only a few times. V and J are TRBV29-1 and TRBJ1-1; D call uncertain. Looked up from germline, CDR1 is SQVTM and CDR2 is ANQGSEA. The CDR3 is 12 amino acids. Trimming took off 3 bases at V and 6 bases at J, with 11 bases between the two ends. CDR3 protein: CSVDRSSSEAFF. The CDR3 coding sequence is TGCAGCGTTGACAGGAGTTCCTCTGAAGCTTTCTTT.

The sample holds many counts of this clonotype. The chain carries TRBV2 and TRBJ2-7, with 11 bases matching TRBD2. After removal of 4 bases from V and 5 bases from J, the junction contained 4 bases not matched to a gene. Germline V lookup: CDR1 SNHLY, CDR2 FYNNEI. The CDR3 covers 14 residues. Here the CDR3 reads CASSVLAGGDEQYF. The CDR3, as DNA: TGTGCCAGCAGTGTATTAGCGGGAGGGGACGAGCAGTACTTC.

There are a few counts of this clonotype. This may be a read error: a much more frequent sequence differs by one nucleotide. The V call is TRBV20-1, the J call TRBJ1-1, with D possibly being TRBD1 (6 bases). The CDR3 is 12 amino acids. The V end lost 6 bases, the J end lost 4 bases, and 12 bases lay between the germline ends. Germline CDR1 is DFQATT and CDR2 is SNEGSKA (reference sequence). In DNA form, the CDR3 reads TGCAGTGCCGCAGGGGTCAGCACTGAAGCTTTCTTT. It specifies CSAAGVSTEAFF.

The chain uses TRBV29-1 and TRBJ2-7, with D perhaps TRBD2 (5 bases). Between the trimmed V and J ends, which lost 6 bases and 2 bases, there was a span of 14 bases. CDR3 length: 13 residues. CDR1 is SQVTM, CDR2 ANQGSEA, per germline. The CDR3 DNA sequence: TGCAGCGTATGCCTACTAGGTACCTACGAGCAGTACTTC. It translates to CSVCLLGTYEQYF.

The chain combines TRBV19 with TRBJ1-2; D may be TRBD1 (6 bases). In germline, CDR1 is LNHDA, CDR2 SQIVND (reference sequence). The CDR3 has 12 residues. The V end was cut by 5 bases, the J end by 7 bases, with 11 bases between. DNA for the CDR3: TGTGCCAGTAGTGAAGCAGGGGTTGGCTACACCTTC. Protein product: CASSEAGVGYTF.

The genes are TRBV27 and TRBJ2-5; 12 positions agree with TRBD2. The CDR3 has 16 amino acids. V was pared by 4 bases and J by 6 bases, with 9 bases of the junction left unmatched. CDR1 is MNHEY and CDR2 is SMNVEV in the germline V gene (reference sequence). The CDR3 DNA is TGTGCCAGCAGTTCCCGACTAGCGGGAGTCGCGAAGACCCAGTACTTC. It specifies CASSSRLAGVAKTQYF.

The sample holds many counts of this clonotype. The chain recombines TRBV6-1 with TRBJ2-5, with D tentatively TRBD1 or TRBD2 (5 bases each). The CDR3 runs 17 residues. V was cut by 2 bases and J by 2 bases, with 18 bases left in between. The germline V gene has CDR1 MNHNS and CDR2 SASEGT. This chain's CDR3 is CASSEMGVRTNQETQYF. The CDR3 nucleotides read TGTGCCAGCAGTGAAATGGGGGTGAGGACAAATCAAGAGACCCAGTACTTC.

This sequence joins TRBV29-1 and TRBJ2-5, with 7 bases aligning to TRBD1. Trimming cost V 4 bases and J 4 bases; bases outside gene matches: 6. Germline V CDR1 and CDR2: SQVTM, ANQGSEA. The length of the CDR3 is 13 residues. The CDR3 loop is CSVGAGGRETQYF. The DNA for the CDR3 is TGCAGCGTTGGGGCAGGGGGAAGAGAGACCCAGTACTTC.

This clonotype came up a few times. The gene calls are TRBV27 and TRBJ1-1; D is ambiguous. Trimming shortened V by 3 bases and J by 3 bases, and 17 bases separated the two germline ends. Germline values: CDR1 MNHEY, CDR2 SMNVEV (reference sequence). The CDR3 spans 16 residues. The CDR3 is CASSFQPTRPDTEAFF. The DNA of the CDR3 is TGTGCCAGCAGTTTTCAACCGACCCGGCCGGACACTGAAGCTTTCTTT.

The rearrangement joins TRBV20-1 to TRBJ1-3; no clear D gene. V was cut by 0 bases and J by 5 bases, with 14 bases left in between. The CDR3 has 15 amino acids. Germline CDR1 is DFQATT and CDR2 is SNEGSKA (reference sequence). CDR3 nucleotide sequence: TGCAGTGCTAGAGAGGGCCGGGAGCTTAGAAACACCATATATTTT. Its protein product is CSAREGRELRNTIYF.

This clonotype was detected a few times. The V call is TRBV7-2, the J call TRBJ1-1, with a possible D match to TRBD1 (5 bases). CDR3 length: 13 residues. The germline V gene has CDR1 SGHTA and CDR2 FQGNSA. V lost 1 base and J lost 11, with 14 bases in between. The CDR3 loop is CASSLDTGTDAFF. CDR3 sequence (DNA): TGTGCCAGCAGCTTAGATACCGGGACGGACGCTTTCTTT.

This clonotype turned up a few times. The CDR3 region has the DNA TGTGCCAGCAGCCAAGAAGCTGGGACCGGGGAAAAACTGTTTTTT. Translated: CASSQEAGTGEKLFF. This rearrangement joins TRBV3-1 to TRBJ1-4, with D possibly TRBD1 on 5 matching bases. This CDR3 has 15 residues. V lost 0 bases and J 8 bases, leaving 13 bases between the germline ends. CDR1 and CDR2 (germline): LGHDT, YNNKEL (reference sequence).

This clonotype was observed a handful of times. The rearrangement uses TRBV25-1 and TRBJ2-7; the match to TRBD1 covers 8 bases. CDR3 length equals 14 residues. The V gene's germline CDR1 is MGHDK and CDR2 SYGVNS. Trimming at V came to 1 base and at J to 4 bases, leaving 3 bases not matched to a gene. CDR3 sequence (DNA): TGTGCCAGCAGTGAATGGCAGGGGGCTTACGAGCAGTACTTC. Its translation: CASSEWQGAYEQYF.

This clonotype occurred many times. The chain uses TRBV12-3 or TRBV12-4 and TRBJ1-1; no clear D gene. Trimming left V 6 bases short and J 1 base short, with 9 bases between. The CDR3 has 13 residues. The CDR3 sequence: CASSITQNTEAFF. In nucleotides, the CDR3 is TGTGCCAGCAGCATAACACAGAACACTGAAGCTTTCTTT.

There are a few counts of this clonotype. The chain joins TRBV15 to TRBJ1-5, with D possibly being TRBD1 (6 bases). The ends were cut back, 5 bases at V and 1 base at J, with 12 bases in the middle. CDR1 is LNHNV and CDR2 is YYDKDF in the germline V gene (reference sequence). The CDR3 totals 15 residues. In DNA form, the CDR3 reads TGTGCCACCAGCGGTGGGACACTAAGCAATCAGCCCCAGCATTTT. Translation: CATSGGTLSNQPQHF.

The chain is built from TRBV19 and TRBJ1-1; D gene ambiguous. The CDR3 is 14 amino acids. Germline V gives CDR1 LNHDA, CDR2 SQIVND (reference sequence). V lost 8 bases and J 0 bases, leaving 13 bases between the germline ends. CDR3 residues: CASFPGRMNTEAFF. In nucleotides, the CDR3 is TGTGCCAGTTTCCCGGGGAGGATGAACACTGAAGCTTTCTTT.